The 16 T cell receptor beta chains listed next were all sequenced from one sample in a study of cytomegalovirus exposure and HLA in healthy donors (dated by TCRdb to 2017 to 2019). Library preparation employed the immunoSEQ multiplex PCR assay. For the multiplex PCR, a mixture combining 60 forward primers for TCR Vbeta segments and 13 reverse primers for TCR Jbeta segments was used. TCRdb took over this immuneACCESS table, retaining in-frame rearrangements with V and J assigned. Such tables are incomplete; in checked studies, under half of the missing clones stem from an unresolved V gene, and the remainder is unexplained. In all, the sample holds 110,000 to 150,000 clones, and 80% of those were seen once. In total, the top ten clones hold nearly 7% of the sample. Sample: PBMCs. The receptors were gathered from a man between 35 and 55 years old in good health and CMV-seropositive.

The V call is TRBV2, the J call TRBJ2-7, with 9 bases fitting TRBD2. Germline assignment: CDR1 SNHLY and CDR2 FYNNEI. With V trimmed by 5 bases and J by 3 bases, 5 bases remained unmatched. This CDR3 is built from 14 residues. CDR3: CASSLSGGLYEQYF. The CDR3 DNA follows: TGTGCCAGCAGTCTAAGCGGGGGGCTCTACGAGCAGTACTTC.

The V call is TRBV2, the J call TRBJ2-5; 12 bases match TRBD1. The germline gives CDR1 SNHLY, CDR2 FYNNEI. CDR3 size: 15 residues. V dropped 3 bases and J dropped 3; count of bases not matched to a gene: 2. DNA for the CDR3: TGTGCCAGCAGTGACGGGACAGGGGGCAAAGAGACCCAGTACTTC. Its translation: CASSDGTGGKETQYF.

The gene calls are TRBV5-1 and TRBJ1-1; 7 nucleotides align to TRBD1. The CDR3 runs to 16 residues. The junction had 5 bases not matched to a gene; V was cut back by 0 bases and J by 0 bases. In germline, CDR1 is SGHRS, CDR2 YFSETQ. CDR3 coding DNA: TGCGCCAGCAGCTTGGCCTGGACAGGTATGAACACTGAAGCTTTCTTT. The encoded protein is CASSLAWTGMNTEAFF.

This clone was detected only a few times. The rearrangement uses TRBV28 and TRBJ2-7; D is unresolved. Trimming left V 2 bases short and J 4 bases short, with 12 bases between. Germline V gene lookup returns CDR1 MDHEN and CDR2 SYDVKM. The CDR3 spans 14 residues. In nucleotides, the CDR3 is TGTGCCAGCAGTTTACGGCTAGACGTGTACGAGCAGTACTTC. It codes for CASSLRLDVYEQYF.

V is TRBV4-2 and J is TRBJ1-1; no clear D. With 4 bases removed from V and 4 bases from J, the gap between germline ends came to 19 bases. Germline-derived CDR1 and CDR2 are LGHNA and YNFKEQ. The CDR3 contains 16 residues. CDR3 in amino acids: CASSPPAMAGGTEAFF. CDR3 DNA: TGTGCCAGCAGCCCTCCTGCAATGGCCGGCGGCACTGAAGCTTTCTTT.

The chain couples TRBV6-6 to TRBJ2-1; 8 nucleotides line up with TRBD1. With V trimmed by 6 bases and J by 4 bases, 8 bases remained unmatched. Germline loops: CDR1 MNHNY, CDR2 SVGAGI (reference sequence). The CDR3 runs 15 residues. As DNA, the CDR3 is TGTGCCAGCAGACCCGATGGGACAGGATACAATGAGCAGTTCTTC. Amino acids: CASRPDGTGYNEQFF.

The chain uses TRBV28 and TRBJ2-7; weak D call: TRBD1 (6 bases). V lost 7 bases, J lost 2 bases, and 15 bases lay in between. There are 14 residues in the CDR3. Germline values: CDR1 MDHEN, CDR2 SYDVKM. The CDR3 loop reads CASIPGAPPYEQYF. CDR3 coding DNA: TGTGCCAGCATTCCAGGGGCGCCCCCCTACGAGCAGTACTTC.

V gene TRBV12-1 combines with J gene TRBJ2-7; TRBD2, the table's D call, lacks a check against the DNA. TRBV12-1 is a known pseudogene. The CDR3 length is 16 residues. In DNA form, the CDR3 reads TGTGCCAGCAGCTCAAACGGGGGAAACTCCTCCTACGAGCAGTACTTC. Translated: CASSSNGGNSSYEQYF.

The sample holds a few counts of this clone. V usage is TRBV7-6 and J usage is TRBJ1-4; TRBD1 is a possible D gene (6 bases). This CDR3 spans 15 amino acids. Per the germline V gene, CDR1 is SGHVS and CDR2 is FNYEAQ. V dropped 0 bases and J dropped 8 bases, with 13 bases sitting between them. CDR3 in amino acids: CASSLARQDPEKLFF. The CDR3 region has the DNA TGTGCCAGCAGCTTAGCGCGACAGGATCCCGAAAAACTGTTTTTT.

The chain couples TRBV29-1 to TRBJ1-1; D unclear. Germline CDR1 is SQVTM and CDR2 is ANQGSEA. Trimming pared 4 bases from V and 6 bases from J, leaving 6 bases between. This CDR3 spans 10 amino acids. CDR3 DNA: TGCAGCGTTGCAGGATCTGAAGCTTTCTTT. The encoded protein is CSVAGSEAFF.

The V call is TRBV28, the J call TRBJ1-3; weak D call: TRBD1 (5 bases). This CDR3 region has 15 residues. Germline CDR1 reads MDHEN; CDR2 reads SYDVKM. With 6 bases removed from V and 2 bases from J, the gap between germline ends came to 14 bases. The CDR3 DNA reads TGTGCCAGCAGCCCAGGGTCAGGGACTGGAAACACCATATATTTT. Its protein product is CASSPGSGTGNTIYF.

The J gene is TRBJ2-7, the V gene TRBV5-6, with TRBD2 matching 7 bases. There are 17 residues in the CDR3. J lost 5 bases, V lost 0 bases, and 14 bases had no gene match. Germline CDR1 is SGHDT and CDR2 is YYEEEE. In DNA, the CDR3 is TGTGCCAGCAGCTTGGAATTGGGGGGAGGGCCCGTGAACGAGCAGTACTTC. It codes for CASSLELGGGPVNEQYF.

The chain couples TRBV14 to TRBJ1-3; 7 positions agree with TRBD1. Unmatched junction bases numbered 6, after V lost 4 bases and J lost 0 bases. The CDR3 is 16 residues long. Germline loops: CDR1 SGHDN, CDR2 FVKESK. In DNA form, the CDR3 reads TGTGCCAGCAGCCGACCGGGACAGCGCTCTGGAAACACCATATATTTT. Encoded protein: CASSRPGQRSGNTIYF. The full variable domain, in which reference TRBV14 and TRBJ1-3 provide the parts outside the CDR3, is EAGVTQFPSHSVIEKGQTVTLRCDPISGHDNLYWYRRVMGKEIKFLLHFVKESKQDESGMPNNRFLAERTGGTYSTLKVQPAELEDSGVYFCASSRPGQRSGNTIYFGEGSWLTVV.

The DNA for the CDR3 is TGTGCCAGCAGCCAACAGGGGGTCTCCTACGAGCAGTACTTC. This encodes CASSQQGVSYEQYF. J is TRBJ2-7 and V is TRBV6-1; the match to TRBD1 covers 8 bases. Trimming at V came to 6 bases and at J to 0 bases, leaving 4 bases not matched to a gene. The CDR3 loop spans 14 amino acids. Germline CDR1 and CDR2: MNHNS and SASEGT.

The V call is TRBV21-1, the J call TRBJ1-6; TRBD1, as called in the table, went unchecked against the DNA. TRBV21-1 is listed as a pseudogene. The CDR3 covers 17 residues. CDR3 protein: CASSKAPYQGPGLPLHF. CDR3 DNA: TGTGCCAGCAGCAAAGCCCCCTACCAGGGGCCAGGGTTACCCCTCCACTTT.

The rearrangement uses TRBV7-9 and TRBJ1-5; 7 positions match TRBD1. With 5 bases clipped from V and 2 bases from J, the junction kept 6 bases outside the gene matches. CDR3 length: 15 amino acids. CDR1 and CDR2 from the germline V gene are SEHNR and FQNEAQ (reference sequence). The CDR3 DNA reads TGTGCCAGCAGCAGGGAAGGGGGCCGCAATCAGCCCCAGCATTTT. It translates to CASSREGGRNQPQHF.